This T cell receptor beta chain derives from a study of prognosis after radiotherapy for stage I lung cancer. The overall study: The study included 11 to 15 patients with newly diagnosed primary stage I lung tumors and several with oligometastatic NSCLC after surgical resection of the primary tumor. Whole-study results and caveats: The number of unique TCR clones went down after stereotactic body radiation therapy, with a median of roughly 9,300 versus 7,200.

The patients, a group without prior chemotherapy, radiotherapy or other malignancies, were all node-negative on CT and PET/CT. Germline assignment: CDR1 MNHNS and CDR2 SASEGT. Unmatched junction bases numbered 6, after V lost 10 bases and J lost 1 base. This CDR3 comprises 13 residues. Using two-round multiplex PCR, the authors amplified TCR beta CDR3 from genomic DNA. Primers targeting each individual TRBV and TRBJ gene were applied in first-round PCR. TCRdb ran MiXCR on the multiplex PCR reads and lists one entry per CDR3 protein. Of around 30,000 distinct CDR3 sequences listed, 25% to 40% are singletons. This clonotype was detected only once. The antigen is not known.

This chain uses TRBV6-1 with TRBJ2-7, with 8 bases fitting TRBD1. The sequence was obtained from a donor over 45 with non-small cell lung cancer. The sample consisted of PBMCs, taken before or after stereotactic body radiation therapy (not recorded which). CDR3 residues: CATNRDRSYEQYF. The DNA of the CDR3 is TGTGCCACCAACAGGGACAGGTCCTACGAGCAGTACTTC.